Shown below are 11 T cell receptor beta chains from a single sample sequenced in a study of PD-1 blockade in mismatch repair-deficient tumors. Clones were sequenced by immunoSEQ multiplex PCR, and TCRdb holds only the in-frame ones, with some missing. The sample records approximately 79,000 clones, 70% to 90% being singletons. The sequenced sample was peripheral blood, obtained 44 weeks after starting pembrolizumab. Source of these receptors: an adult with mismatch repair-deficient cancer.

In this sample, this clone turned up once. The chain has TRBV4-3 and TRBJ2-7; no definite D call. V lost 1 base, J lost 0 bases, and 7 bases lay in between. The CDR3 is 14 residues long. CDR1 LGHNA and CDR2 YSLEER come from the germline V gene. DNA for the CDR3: TGCGCCAGCAGCCAAGGGCCTAGCTCCTACGAGCAGTACTTC. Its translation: CASSQGPSSYEQYF.

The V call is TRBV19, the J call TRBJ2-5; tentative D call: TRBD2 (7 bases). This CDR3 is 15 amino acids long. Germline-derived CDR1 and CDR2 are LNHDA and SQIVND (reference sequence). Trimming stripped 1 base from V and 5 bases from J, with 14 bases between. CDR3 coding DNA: TGTGCCAGTAGTATAGTGGGGGGGCAGGCGGAGACCCAGTACTTC. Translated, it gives CASSIVGGQAETQYF.

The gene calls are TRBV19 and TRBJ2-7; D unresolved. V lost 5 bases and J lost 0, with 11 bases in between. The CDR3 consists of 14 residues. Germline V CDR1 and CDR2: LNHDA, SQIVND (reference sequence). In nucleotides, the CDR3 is TGTGCCAGTAGTTATTCGGCCTCCTCCTACGAGCAGTACTTC. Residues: CASSYSASSYEQYF. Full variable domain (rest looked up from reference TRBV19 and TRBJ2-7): DGGITQSPKYLFRKEGQNVTLSCEQNLNHDAMYWYRQDPGQGLRLIYYSQIVNDFQKGDIAEGYSVSREKKESFPLTVTSAQKNPTAFYLCASSYSASSYEQYFGPGTRLTVT.

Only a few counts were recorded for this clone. CDR3 residues: CASSDSVHQEQFF. CDR3 bases: TGTGCCAGCAGTGACAGTGTCCACCAAGAGCAGTTCTTC. The chain carries TRBV6-5 and TRBJ2-1, with a possible D match to TRBD1 (5 bases). The CDR3 loop spans 13 amino acids. From germline, CDR1 is MNHEY and CDR2 SVGAGI. The germline V and J ends were trimmed by 5 bases and 10 bases, with 15 bases remaining between them.

CDR3 DNA sequence: TGTGCCAGCAGCTTGGGGACTAGCGGGAACAATGAGCAGTTCTTC. It yields the protein CASSLGTSGNNEQFF. The chain is built from TRBV11-3 and TRBJ2-1; 13 nucleotides agree with TRBD2. Germline V gene lookup returns CDR1 SGHNT and CDR2 YENEEA. The CDR3 is 15 residues long. J was trimmed by 5 bases and V by 3 bases; bases with no gene match: 1. Looking up the rest from reference TRBV11-3 and TRBJ2-1 gives the full variable domain: EAGVVQSPRYKIIEKKQPVAFWCNPISGHNTLYWYLQNLGQGPELLIRYENEEAVDDSQLPKDRFSAERLKGVDSTLKIQPAELGDSAVYLCASSLGTSGNNEQFFGPGTRLTVL.

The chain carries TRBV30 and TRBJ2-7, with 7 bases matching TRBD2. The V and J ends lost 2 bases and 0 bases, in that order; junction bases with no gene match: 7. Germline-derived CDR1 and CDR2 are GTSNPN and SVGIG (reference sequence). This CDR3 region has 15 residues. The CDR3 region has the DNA TGTGCCTGGAGTCCCCTTGGGGGGGACTCCTACGAGCAGTACTTC. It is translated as CAWSPLGGDSYEQYF.

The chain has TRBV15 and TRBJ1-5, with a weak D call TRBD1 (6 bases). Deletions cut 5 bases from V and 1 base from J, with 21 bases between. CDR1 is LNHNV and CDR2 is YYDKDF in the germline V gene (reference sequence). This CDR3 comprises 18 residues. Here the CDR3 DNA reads TGTGCCACCAGCCCCTGGACAGAAAACCTACTAAGCAATCAGCCCCAGCATTTT. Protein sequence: CATSPWTENLLSNQPQHF.

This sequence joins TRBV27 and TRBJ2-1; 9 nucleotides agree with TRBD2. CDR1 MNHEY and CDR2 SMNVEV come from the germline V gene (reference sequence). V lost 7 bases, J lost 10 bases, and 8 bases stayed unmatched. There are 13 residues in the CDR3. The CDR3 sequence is CASTRTSVDEQFF. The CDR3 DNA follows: TGTGCCAGCACCAGGACTAGCGTAGACGAGCAGTTCTTC.

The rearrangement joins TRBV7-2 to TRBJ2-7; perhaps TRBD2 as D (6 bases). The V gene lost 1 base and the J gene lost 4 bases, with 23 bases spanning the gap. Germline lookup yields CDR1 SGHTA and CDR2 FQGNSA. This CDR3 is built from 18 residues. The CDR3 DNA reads TGTGCCAGCAGCTTAGGCCCCCCCGGGCGGGCGGGGACTTACGAGCAGTACTTC. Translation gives CASSLGPPGRAGTYEQYF.

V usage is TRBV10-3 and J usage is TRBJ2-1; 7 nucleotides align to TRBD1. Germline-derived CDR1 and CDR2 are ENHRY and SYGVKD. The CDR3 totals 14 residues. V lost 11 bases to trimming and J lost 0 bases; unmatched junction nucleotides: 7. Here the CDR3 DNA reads TGTGCCGCCAGAGGGACAGACTCCTACAATGAGCAGTTCTTC. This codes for CAARGTDSYNEQFF.

The CDR3: CASSSRTSVEQFF. The DNA for the CDR3 is TGCGCCAGCAGCTCGCGGACTAGCGTTGAGCAGTTCTTC. This chain connects TRBV5-1 to TRBJ2-1, with 9 nucleotides matching TRBD2. This CDR3 comprises 13 residues. V was clipped by 3 bases and J by 9 bases; unmatched bases: 4. Germline V lookup: CDR1 SGHRS, CDR2 YFSETQ.